The following is a TCR beta chain sequence with its context. Its antigen is as yet unknown. This entry is derived from a study of OX40 agonist ivuxolimab in advanced cancers. Findings of the study overall: At doses 0.1 to 3.0 mg/kg, CD4+ and CD8+ clones expanded.

The table came from immunoSEQ multiplex PCR; TCRdb's copy has only in-frame clones and leaves some out. The sample has 50,000 to 85,000 clones, 75% to 90% seen once; the top ten hold 2%. CDR1 is SGHTS and CDR2 is YDEGEE in the germline V gene. The CDR3 is 14 amino acids. V shed 4 bases and J 5 bases; nucleotides not matched to a gene: 6. This sequence joins TRBV5-8 and TRBJ1-2, with 9 bases that match TRBD1. Sequenced here: CD4+ or CD8+ T cells sorted from blood, sampled in a trial of the OX40 agonist ivuxolimab. This clonotype was obtained from an adult with an advanced solid tumor such as melanoma, head and neck, liver or kidney cancer. CDR3 protein: CASSPAGTGYGYTF. The DNA of the CDR3 is TGTGCCAGCAGCCCTGCCGGGACAGGGTATGGCTACACCTTC.